Listed below are T cell receptor beta chains from one sample, sequenced in a study of T cell responses to AZD1222 COVID-19 vaccine. TCRdb's copy holds only in-frame clones and misses some; the assay was immunoSEQ multiplex PCR. The sample lists roughly 110,000 clones; roughly 87% were seen once. The sample consisted of peripheral blood, taken on day 0 of AZD1222 vaccination. These receptors originate from an adult in good health. Each CDR3 is given with its conserved first and last residue. The D gene is left open where the match is weak. The size of a clone is reported for some rows only, either as once, few or many, or as a class for expanded clones.

V gene: TRBV19; clone size: once; J gene: TRBJ1-5; D gene: .; CDR3 protein: CASSLFTGLNSNQPQHF; CDR3 DNA: TGTGCCAGTAGTCTATTTACGGGGCTAAATAGCAATCAGCCCCAGCATTTT
V gene: TRBV18; clone size: .; J gene: TRBJ1-1; D gene: TRBD1; CDR3 protein: CASSPLQGAILNTEAFF; CDR3 DNA: TGTGCCAGCTCACCACTCCAGGGGGCCATATTGAACACTGAAGCTTTCTTT
V gene: TRBV20-1; clone size: .; J gene: TRBJ2-7; D gene: .; CDR3 protein: CSASDVQGTTYEQYF; CDR3 DNA: TGCAGTGCTAGTGATGTGCAGGGGACTACCTACGAGCAGTACTTC
V gene: TRBV15; clone size: once; J gene: TRBJ2-2; D gene: .; CDR3 protein: CATSRDYKGSTSGELFF; CDR3 DNA: TGTGCCACCAGCAGAGATTATAAGGGTTCAACTTCCGGGGAGCTGTTTTTT
V gene: TRBV6-6; clone size: .; J gene: TRBJ1-4; D gene: .; CDR3 protein: CASSTGTEKLFF; CDR3 DNA: TGTGCCAGCAGCACAGGAACTGAAAAACTGTTTTTT
V gene: TRBV27; clone size: .; J gene: TRBJ1-2; D gene: .; CDR3 protein: CASSSPGTGDYGYTF; CDR3 DNA: TGTGCCAGCAGTTCCCCGGGGACGGGAGACTATGGCTACACCTTC
V gene: TRBV15; clone size: .; J gene: TRBJ2-7; D gene: TRBD1; CDR3 protein: CATSTRGVRGPDEQYF; CDR3 DNA: TGTGCCACCAGCACAAGAGGCGTCAGGGGGCCGGACGAGCAGTACTTC
V gene: TRBV7-2; clone size: .; J gene: TRBJ1-1; D gene: TRBD1; CDR3 protein: CASSSSGQRPTEAFF; CDR3 DNA: TGTGCCAGCAGCTCCTCGGGACAGCGTCCCACTGAAGCTTTCTTT
V gene: TRBV12-3/TRBV12-4; clone size: .; J gene: TRBJ1-1; D gene: .; CDR3 protein: CASSPGTLEAFF; CDR3 DNA: TGTGCCAGCAGCCCCGGGACGCTTGAAGCTTTCTTT
V gene: TRBV24-1; clone size: .; J gene: TRBJ1-2; D gene: .; CDR3 protein: CATHSNYGYTF; CDR3 DNA: TGTGCCACCCACTCGAACTATGGCTACACCTTC
V gene: TRBV5-1; clone size: .; J gene: TRBJ1-2; D gene: .; CDR3 protein: CASSLSLAGVGYGYTF; CDR3 DNA: TGCGCCAGCAGCTTGAGTTTAGCAGGGGTCGGCTATGGCTACACCTTC
V gene: TRBV3-1/TRBV3-2; clone size: .; J gene: TRBJ1-3; D gene: .; CDR3 protein: CASSQDEGGGNTIYF; CDR3 DNA: TGTGCCAGCAGCCAAGATGAAGGGGGTGGGAACACCATATATTTT
V gene: TRBV18; clone size: .; J gene: TRBJ1-6; D gene: .; CDR3 protein: CASSRDRLNSPLHF; CDR3 DNA: TGTGCCAGCTCTCGGGACCGACTTAATTCACCCCTCCACTTT
V gene: TRBV21-1; clone size: .; J gene: TRBJ2-1; D gene: .; CDR3 protein: CASSLGLLADEQFF; CDR3 DNA: TGTGCCAGCAGCCTCGGGCTACTAGCGGATGAGCAGTTCTTC
V gene: TRBV5-1; clone size: .; J gene: TRBJ2-2; D gene: .; CDR3 protein: CASSLAVAVTGELFF; CDR3 DNA: TGCGCCAGCAGCTTGGCGGTGGCAGTCACCGGGGAGCTGTTTTTT
V gene: TRBV13; clone size: .; J gene: TRBJ1-1; D gene: .; CDR3 protein: CASSMLNTEAFF; CDR3 DNA: TGTGCCAGCAGTATGCTGAACACTGAAGCTTTCTTT
V gene: TRBV25-1; clone size: few; J gene: TRBJ2-3; D gene: .; CDR3 protein: CASSDVGATDTQYF; CDR3 DNA: TGTGCCAGCAGTGATGTCGGGGCCACAGATACGCAGTATTTT
V gene: TRBV9; clone size: .; J gene: TRBJ2-1; D gene: .; CDR3 protein: CASSPRGDSTPGEQFF; CDR3 DNA: TGTGCCAGCAGCCCCCGTGGGGACTCAACACCGGGTGAGCAGTTCTTC
V gene: TRBV7-9; clone size: once; J gene: TRBJ1-2; D gene: .; CDR3 protein: CASSNRVLGYTF; CDR3 DNA: TGTGCCAGCAGTAACAGGGTGTTAGGCTACACCTTC
V gene: TRBV29-1; clone size: .; J gene: TRBJ1-1; D gene: TRBD1; CDR3 protein: CSVDGTGGTEAFF; CDR3 DNA: TGCAGCGTTGATGGGACAGGGGGCACTGAAGCTTTCTTT
V gene: TRBV4-1; clone size: .; J gene: TRBJ1-2; D gene: TRBD1; CDR3 protein: CASSQATGYGGYTF; CDR3 DNA: TGCGCCAGCAGCCAAGCGACAGGGTACGGGGGCTACACCTTC
V gene: TRBV11-2; clone size: .; J gene: TRBJ1-1; D gene: .; CDR3 protein: CASSLARVGTEAFF; CDR3 DNA: TGTGCCAGCAGCTTAGCCCGGGTCGGGACTGAAGCTTTCTTT
V gene: TRBV7-9; clone size: .; J gene: TRBJ2-5; D gene: TRBD2; CDR3 protein: CASSTSGRSSETQYF; CDR3 DNA: TGTGCCAGCAGCACTAGCGGGAGGTCGTCAGAGACCCAGTACTTC
V gene: TRBV5-5; clone size: once; J gene: TRBJ1-5; D gene: TRBD1; CDR3 protein: CASSLGGQGLYQPQHF; CDR3 DNA: TGTGCCAGCAGCTTGGGGGGACAGGGGCTGTATCAGCCCCAGCATTTT
V gene: TRBV6-7; clone size: .; J gene: TRBJ2-5; D gene: TRBD2; CDR3 protein: CASSYPRGGRGAETQYF; CDR3 DNA: TGTGCCAGCAGTTATCCCCGGGGGGGGCGAGGTGCAGAGACCCAGTACTTC
V gene: TRBV19; clone size: .; J gene: TRBJ1-2; D gene: .; CDR3 protein: CASSIPPAHYGYTF; CDR3 DNA: TGTGCCAGTAGTATACCTCCCGCTCACTACGGCTACACCTTC
V gene: TRBV4-2; clone size: few; J gene: TRBJ1-2; D gene: .; CDR3 protein: CASSQGFPGLYTF; CDR3 DNA: TGTGCCAGCAGCCAAGGATTTCCAGGTCTCTACACCTTC
V gene: TRBV27; clone size: .; J gene: TRBJ2-7; D gene: TRBD2; CDR3 protein: CASSLLRASGPYEQYF; CDR3 DNA: TGTGCCAGCAGTTTGCTCCGGGCTAGCGGCCCCTACGAGCAGTACTTC
V gene: TRBV2; clone size: .; J gene: TRBJ1-6; D gene: TRBD1; CDR3 protein: CASRDRANSPLHF; CDR3 DNA: TGTGCCAGCCGGGACAGGGCGAATTCACCCCTCCACTTT
V gene: TRBV7-9; clone size: .; J gene: TRBJ2-1; D gene: TRBD2; CDR3 protein: CASSLDLAATYNEQFF; CDR3 DNA: TGTGCCAGCAGCCTCGATCTAGCGGCCACCTACAATGAGCAGTTCTTC
V gene: TRBV7-3; clone size: .; J gene: TRBJ2-1; D gene: .; CDR3 protein: CASSLKLAVPNEQFF; CDR3 DNA: TGTGCCAGCAGCTTAAAGCTCGCGGTACCCAATGAGCAGTTCTTC
V gene: TRBV7-9; clone size: .; J gene: TRBJ2-7; D gene: .; CDR3 protein: CASSPRTATSYEQYF; CDR3 DNA: TGTGCCAGCAGCCCGCGGACGGCGACCTCCTACGAGCAGTACTTC
V gene: TRBV27; clone size: .; J gene: TRBJ1-5; D gene: .; CDR3 protein: CASSITGRGNQPQHF; CDR3 DNA: TGTGCCAGCAGTATAACAGGGAGGGGCAATCAGCCCCAGCATTTT
V gene: TRBV18; clone size: .; J gene: TRBJ2-1; D gene: .; CDR3 protein: CASSPPGLGGNEQFF; CDR3 DNA: TGTGCCAGCTCACCACCGGGACTGGGAGGAAATGAGCAGTTCTTC
V gene: TRBV15; clone size: few; J gene: TRBJ1-4; D gene: .; CDR3 protein: CATSRDPLTASYEKLFF; CDR3 DNA: TGTGCCACCAGCAGAGATCCTCTGACAGCTTCTTATGAAAAACTGTTTTTT
V gene: TRBV30; clone size: .; J gene: TRBJ1-2; D gene: .; CDR3 protein: CAWNPLYGYTF; CDR3 DNA: TGTGCCTGGAACCCGCTCTATGGCTACACCTTC
V gene: TRBV4-2; clone size: .; J gene: TRBJ2-2; D gene: .; CDR3 protein: CASSALGGATGELFF; CDR3 DNA: TGTGCCAGCAGCGCTTTGGGGGGGGCCACCGGGGAGCTGTTTTTT
V gene: TRBV7-2; clone size: few; J gene: TRBJ2-3; D gene: .; CDR3 protein: CASSQVRREVQYF; CDR3 DNA: TGTGCCAGCAGCCAAGTCCGCCGAGAGGTTCAGTATTTT
V gene: TRBV15; clone size: once; J gene: TRBJ2-1; D gene: .; CDR3 protein: CATSRALGAYNEQFF; CDR3 DNA: TGTGCCACCAGCAGAGCGTTAGGGGCTTACAATGAGCAGTTCTTC
V gene: TRBV11-2; clone size: .; J gene: TRBJ2-7; D gene: .; CDR3 protein: CASSLGGSYEQYF; CDR3 DNA: TGTGCCAGCAGCTTAGGGGGATCCTACGAGCAGTACTTC
V gene: TRBV6-2/TRBV6-3; clone size: .; J gene: TRBJ2-7; D gene: TRBD1; CDR3 protein: CASSYSDRVDEQYF; CDR3 DNA: TGTGCCAGCAGTTACTCCGACAGGGTCGACGAGCAGTACTTC
V gene: TRBV19; clone size: few; J gene: TRBJ1-1; D gene: .; CDR3 protein: CASSRAGRTEAFF; CDR3 DNA: TGTGCCAGTAGTCGGGCAGGGCGGACTGAAGCTTTCTTT
V gene: TRBV4-1; clone size: .; J gene: TRBJ2-7; D gene: TRBD2; CDR3 protein: CASSQEGLAGQYEQYF; CDR3 DNA: TGCGCCAGCAGCCAAGAGGGACTAGCGGGGCAGTACGAGCAGTACTTC
V gene: TRBV4-3; clone size: .; J gene: TRBJ2-7; D gene: .; CDR3 protein: CASSQDHRMDFSYEQYF; CDR3 DNA: TGCGCCAGCAGCCAAGATCATAGGATGGACTTCTCCTACGAGCAGTACTTC
V gene: TRBV11-3; clone size: .; J gene: TRBJ2-2; D gene: .; CDR3 protein: CASSGKRVDTGELFF; CDR3 DNA: TGTGCCAGCAGCGGAAAGCGGGTTGACACCGGGGAGCTGTTTTTT
V gene: TRBV10-3; clone size: .; J gene: TRBJ2-5; D gene: TRBD1; CDR3 protein: CAISEGTGVETQYF; CDR3 DNA: TGTGCCATCAGTGAGGGGACAGGTGTCGAGACCCAGTACTTC
V gene: TRBV14; clone size: .; J gene: TRBJ2-5; D gene: .; CDR3 protein: CASSHHGRLETQYF; CDR3 DNA: TGTGCCAGCAGCCATCACGGCCGCTTAGAGACCCAGTACTTC